A selection of T cell receptor beta chains follows, all from one sample in a study of blood T cell repertoires in COVID-19. Profiled with immunoSEQ multiplex PCR; TCRdb holds only in-frame clones, not every one. This table has 15,000 to 19,000 clones, around four fifths appearing once. The sample consisted of peripheral blood. These receptors came from a man older than 75 with active or convalescent COVID-19. The CDR3 runs from the conserved cysteine through the conserved F or W. A D gene is named only where the DNA matches it firmly. The size entry is marked missing in some rows and otherwise reads once, few, many or a size class.

>TRBD1|14|TRBV6-2/TRBV6-3|NA|TRBJ1-5
CASSTGDGNQPQHF
TGTGCCAGCAGCACAGGGGACGGCAATCAGCCCCAGCATTTT
>NA|14|TRBV5-1|NA|TRBJ1-1
CASSLNQGQNEAFF
TGCGCCAGCAGTTTAAACCAGGGACAAAATGAAGCTTTCTTT
>NA|14|TRBV7-2|once|TRBJ1-2
CASSPQGGGYGYTF
TGTGCCAGCAGCCCCCAGGGAGGCGGCTATGGCTACACCTTC
>NA|15|TRBV14|NA|TRBJ1-1
CASSPPGGVNTEAFF
TGTGCCAGCAGCCCCCCAGGAGGGGTCAACACTGAAGCTTTCTTT
>NA|16|TRBV9|NA|TRBJ2-2
CASSVAASPNTGELFF
TGTGCCAGCAGCGTAGCGGCTAGCCCGAACACCGGGGAGCTGTTTTTT
>NA|14|TRBV4-2|few|TRBJ1-3
CASTGRSGENTIYF
TGTGCCAGCACGGGGCGGTCAGGGGAAAACACCATATATTTT
>NA|14|TRBV12-5|NA|TRBJ1-1
CASAPGHMNTEAFF
TGTGCTAGTGCCCCGGGACATATGAACACTGAAGCTTTCTTT
>NA|15|TRBV7-2|NA|TRBJ2-1
CASSLGHQSYNEQFF
TGTGCCAGCAGCTTGGGACATCAGTCCTACAATGAGCAGTTCTTC
>TRBD1|15|TRBV6-1|NA|TRBJ1-2
CASSEWQGASYGYTF
TGTGCCAGCAGTGAATGGCAGGGGGCAAGCTATGGCTACACCTTC
>NA|15|TRBV2|NA|TRBJ1-1
CASSVGSVLNTEAFF
TGTGCCAGCAGTGTCGGGTCCGTTCTGAACACTGAAGCTTTCTTT
>NA|17|TRBV5-1|NA|TRBJ1-1
CASSPAGGASYNTEAFF
TGCGCCAGCAGCCCTGCGGGGGGCGCGAGTTACAACACTGAAGCTTTCTTT
>TRBD2|17|TRBV9|NA|TRBJ2-5
CASSVAGGLMGGETQYF
TGTGCCAGCAGCGTAGCGGGGGGGCTCATGGGCGGAGAGACCCAGTACTTC
>NA|16|TRBV19|NA|TRBJ1-2
CASSRDSGPGGYGYTF
TGTGCCAGTAGCCGGGACTCCGGGCCCGGTGGCTATGGCTACACCTTC
>NA|14|TRBV29-1|NA|TRBJ2-1
CSVGTGLPPQEQFF
TGCAGCGTCGGAACGGGACTTCCTCCACAAGAGCAGTTCTTC
>NA|16|TRBV6-1|NA|TRBJ1-3
CASSALGGETGNTIYF
TGTGCCAGCAGTGCATTAGGGGGGGAGACTGGAAACACCATATATTTT
>TRBD1|12|TRBV29-1|NA|TRBJ1-1
CSVGRQGMEAFF
TGCAGCGTCGGCCGACAGGGAATGGAAGCTTTCTTT
>TRBD1|14|TRBV6-5|NA|TRBJ1-2
CASSYRGRNYGYTF
TGTGCCAGCAGTTACAGGGGGCGCAACTATGGCTACACCTTC
>TRBD1|14|TRBV7-3|NA|TRBJ1-1
CASSFQGDSTEAFF
TGTGCCAGCAGCTTCCAGGGGGATAGCACTGAAGCTTTCTTT
>NA|12|TRBV5-1|once|TRBJ2-3
CASSLSTDTQYF
TGCGCCAGCAGCCTAAGCACAGATACGCAGTATTTT
>NA|16|TRBV30|NA|TRBJ1-6
CAWSVRPQGFGSPLHF
TGTGCCTGGAGTGTCCGTCCACAGGGTTTCGGTTCACCCCTCCACTTT
>NA|14|TRBV5-4|NA|TRBJ2-2
CASSLTGSTGELFF
TGTGCCAGCAGCTTAACAGGGTCCACCGGGGAGCTGTTTTTT
>TRBD1|16|TRBV5-1|NA|TRBJ1-6
CASSWGPQGTNSPLHF
TGCGCCAGCAGCTGGGGACCACAGGGGACCAATTCACCCCTCCACTTT
>NA|16|TRBV18|NA|TRBJ1-1
CASSPPPGRLNTEAFF
TGTGCCAGCTCACCCCCCCCGGGTAGATTGAACACTGAAGCTTTCTTT
>NA|12|TRBV20-1|NA|TRBJ1-5
CSASSGVGPQHF
TGCAGTGCTAGTTCCGGGGTTGGGCCCCAGCATTTT
>NA|12|TRBV10-1|few|TRBJ2-3
CASSYSGGTQYF
TGCGCCAGCAGTTATAGCGGAGGAACGCAGTATTTT
>NA|13|TRBV27|NA|TRBJ2-5
CASSFRTKETQYF
TGTGCCAGCAGTTTTAGGACTAAAGAGACCCAGTACTTC
>NA|13|TRBV18|NA|TRBJ2-5
CASSPETGQTQYF
TGTGCCAGCTCACCAGAGACAGGCCAGACCCAGTACTTC
>TRBD1|15|TRBV7-2|NA|TRBJ2-5
CASSSDRNVEETQYF
TGTGCCAGCAGCTCGGACAGGAATGTTGAGGAGACCCAGTACTTC
>NA|14|TRBV6-5|NA|TRBJ1-2
CASIGSRRGGGYTF
TGTGCCAGCATCGGCTCGCGGCGGGGTGGCGGCTACACCTTC
>NA|14|TRBV5-5|NA|TRBJ2-7
CASSLAYRDGEQYF
TGTGCCAGCAGCTTGGCCTACAGGGATGGGGAGCAGTACTTC
>TRBD2|17|TRBV11-3|NA|TRBJ2-1
CASSTRLVAGGRNEQFF
TGTGCCAGCAGCACCCGTTTGGTCGCGGGGGGGCGCAATGAGCAGTTCTTC
>TRBD2|19|TRBV28|NA|TRBJ2-1
CASSIPRLAGHESYNEQFF
TGTGCCAGCAGTATACCCCGGCTAGCGGGGCACGAGTCCTACAATGAGCAGTTCTTC
>TRBD2|12|TRBV6-5|NA|TRBJ2-3
CASIGGGDTQYF
TGTGCCAGCATTGGGGGGGGAGATACGCAGTATTTT
>NA|17|TRBV6-1|NA|TRBJ1-2
CASSAKRVSGAVYGYTF
TGTGCCAGCAGTGCCAAACGGGTTTCAGGGGCGGTCTATGGCTACACCTTC
>TRBD1|15|TRBV7-3|NA|TRBJ2-3
CASSQRGDRGDTQYF
TGTGCCAGCAGCCAACGGGGCGACAGGGGGGATACGCAGTATTTT
>NA|15|TRBV6-2/TRBV6-3|NA|TRBJ1-5
CASSSGGGTGQPQHF
TGTGCCAGCAGTTCCGGGGGGGGCACGGGTCAGCCCCAGCATTTT
>NA|16|TRBV7-3|NA|TRBJ2-1
CASSLEGSGVSHEQFF
TGTGCCAGCAGCTTAGAGGGCTCCGGGGTCAGCCATGAGCAGTTCTTC
>TRBD2|15|TRBV19|NA|TRBJ2-7
CASSIGGLAPFEQYF
TGTGCCAGTAGTATAGGGGGACTAGCTCCCTTCGAGCAGTACTTC
>TRBD1|16|TRBV27|NA|TRBJ2-2
CASSFLQGAKTGELFF
TGTGCCAGCAGTTTCCTACAGGGGGCTAAGACCGGGGAGCTGTTTTTT
>TRBD2|18|TRBV18|medium-sized|TRBJ2-3
CASSQLKGTSGGAATQYF
TGTGCCAGCTCGCAGTTGAAAGGGACTAGCGGGGGGGCCGCTACGCAGTATTTT
>TRBD1|13|TRBV12-3/TRBV12-4|NA|TRBJ1-2
CASSPLTGLGYTF
TGTGCCAGCAGTCCCCTGACAGGGCTAGGCTACACCTTC
>TRBD1|14|TRBV11-2|NA|TRBJ1-2
CASSHPGQGGIFTF
TGTGCCAGCAGCCACCCGGGACAGGGCGGGATATTCACCTTC
>TRBD1|13|TRBV6-2/TRBV6-3|NA|TRBJ1-2
CASSRDRIYGYTF
TGTGCCAGCAGCCGGGACAGGATCTATGGCTACACCTTC
>TRBD1|14|TRBV5-4|NA|TRBJ1-1
CASSASGGRPEAFF
TGTGCCAGCAGCGCCTCAGGGGGTCGACCTGAAGCTTTCTTT